One and the same sample provided the 22 T cell receptor beta chains below, sequenced in a study of glioma-infiltrating T cells after dendritic cell vaccination. Clones were sequenced by immunoSEQ multiplex PCR, and TCRdb holds only the in-frame ones, with some missing. The sample has 85,000 or so clones; 85% are singletons. Time point denoted: after dendritic cell vaccination, including at tumor progression/relapse. This sample comprised blood, obtained after dendritic cell vaccination. The receptors originated from a human donor with glioblastoma.

In its sample, this clone was seen once. The chain links TRBV19 to TRBJ1-2; 7 bases are a match to TRBD1. The junction had 13 bases not matched to a gene; V was cut back by 7 bases and J by 5 bases. The CDR3 has 15 amino acids. Germline V gene data show CDR1 as LNHDA and CDR2 as SQIVND (reference sequence). The CDR3 nucleotides are TGTGCCAGTAACCCCCGGGACAGAACCCTATATGGCTACACCTTC. Translation: CASNPRDRTLYGYTF.

The V and J genes are TRBV11-2 and TRBJ2-3; 12 bases align to TRBD2. The CDR3 contains 17 residues. V dropped 5 bases and J dropped 5; count of bases not matched to a gene: 11. The germline V gene has CDR1 SGHAT and CDR2 FQNNGV. The chain's CDR3 is CASSRDLAGGPGDTQYF. CDR3 in DNA: TGTGCCAGCAGCCGAGACCTAGCGGGGGGGCCAGGAGATACGCAGTATTTT.

The count of this clone is one. The rearrangement uses TRBV5-6 and TRBJ2-7, with 11 nucleotides matching TRBD2. CDR3 length equals 15 residues. CDR1 is SGHDT and CDR2 is YYEEEE in the germline V gene. The junction had 6 bases not matched to a gene; V was cut back by 0 bases and J by 7 bases. The CDR3, as DNA: TGTGCCAGCAGCTTGGGTAGCGGGGGGGCGAGAGAGCAGTACTTC. This translates into CASSLGSGGAREQYF. Supplemented by reference TRBV5-6 and TRBJ2-7, the full variable domain reads DAGVTQSPTHLIKTRGQQVTLRCSPKSGHDTVSWYQQALGQGPQFIFQYYEEEERQRGNFPDRFSGHQFPNYSSELNVNALLLGDSALYLCASSLGSGGAREQYFGPGTRLTVT.

For the CDR3, the DNA is TGTGCCACCAGCATCGAGGGGGCCAGTGGGGCCAACGTCCTGACTTTC. Translating it yields CATSIEGASGANVLTF. The chain carries TRBV15 and TRBJ2-6, with 7 bases aligning to TRBD1. Germline CDR1 reads LNHNV; CDR2 reads YYDKDF (reference sequence). The CDR3 length is 16 residues. Trimming took 4 bases from V and 3 from J; bases not matched to a gene: 6. Combining the CDR3 with reference TRBV15 and TRBJ2-6 gives the whole variable domain DAMVIQNPRYQVTQFGKPVTLSCSQTLNHNVMYWYQQKSSQAPKLLFHYYDKDFNNEADTPDNFQSRRPNTSFCFLDIRSPGLGDTAMYLCATSIEGASGANVLTFGAGSRLTVL.

In its sample, this clone was seen a few times. The chain uses TRBV7-9 and TRBJ1-5; a possible D gene is TRBD1 (5 bases). V gave up 0 bases and J gave up 5 bases, with 8 bases separating them. The germline V gene encodes CDR1 SEHNR and CDR2 FQNEAQ (reference sequence). CDR3 size: 14 residues. CDR3 DNA sequence: TGTGCCAGCAGCTTAGCAGGGGTCGATCAGCCCCAGCATTTT. Protein product: CASSLAGVDQPQHF. Using reference TRBV7-9 and TRBJ1-5 for the parts outside the CDR3, the full variable domain is DTGVSQNPRHKITKRGQNVTFRCDPISEHNRLYWYRQTLGQGPEFLTYFQNEAQLEKSRLLSDRFSAERPKGSFSTLEIQRTEQGDSAMYLCASSLAGVDQPQHFGDGTRLSIL.

The sample holds a few counts of this clone. The chain links TRBV10-2 to TRBJ2-7; possibly TRBD2 for D (6 bases). Germline V gene data show CDR1 as WSHSY and CDR2 as SAAADI. Between the trimmed V and J ends, which lost 7 bases and 7 bases, there was a span of 20 bases. The CDR3 covers 14 residues. CDR3 coding DNA: TGCGCCAGCATGAGTAGCGGCCAACTACGGGAGCAGTACTTC. It yields the protein CASMSSGQLREQYF.

This clone showed up just once. The CDR3 spells CASSPQSGNQETQYF. In nucleotides, the CDR3 is TGTGCCAGCAGTCCTCAGAGCGGGAACCAAGAGACCCAGTACTTC. The genes are TRBV7-3 and TRBJ2-5; 7 bases are a match to TRBD2. The length of the CDR3 is 15 residues. CDR1 is SGHTA and CDR2 is FQGTGA in the germline V gene. The trim removed 6 bases at V and 0 bases at J, leaving 7 bases unmatched.

This sequence joins TRBV2 and TRBJ2-7; D possibly corresponds to TRBD1 (5 bases). V lost 1 base and J lost 2, with 12 bases in between. The CDR3 is made up of 15 amino acids. Germline-derived CDR1 and CDR2 are SNHLY and FYNNEI. CDR3 protein: CASSEVGAGAYEQYF. In nucleotides, the CDR3 is TGTGCCAGCAGTGAAGTAGGGGCTGGGGCCTACGAGCAGTACTTC.

This rearrangement joins TRBV11-2 to TRBJ2-1, with TRBD2 identical over 11 bases. J lost 6 bases, V lost 5 bases, and 9 bases had no gene match. In germline, CDR1 is SGHAT, CDR2 FQNNGV. CDR3 length: 16 residues. The CDR3 spells CASSTPGTSGTNEQFF. The CDR3 bases are TGTGCCAGCAGCACCCCCGGGACTAGCGGAACCAATGAGCAGTTCTTC.

The chain uses TRBV27 and TRBJ1-4, with TRBD1 matching over 8 bases. From germline, CDR1 is MNHEY and CDR2 SMNVEV (reference sequence). The J segment lost 4 bases and the V segment lost 5 bases, leaving 3 bases of the junction unmatched. The CDR3 loop spans 14 amino acids. The CDR3 coding sequence is TGTGCCAGCAGTCGACAGGGGCTTAATGAAAAACTGTTTTTT. Translating gives CASSRQGLNEKLFF.

V usage is TRBV5-1 and J usage is TRBJ2-3; 9 bases are shared with TRBD1. After removal of 4 bases from V and 5 bases from J, the junction contained 8 bases not matched to a gene. The CDR3 is 15 residues long. The germline V gene encodes CDR1 SGHRS and CDR2 YFSETQ. CDR3 residues: CASSVTGGVGDTQYF. DNA for the CDR3: TGCGCCAGCAGCGTAACAGGGGGCGTCGGAGATACGCAGTATTTT.

This clone was seen a single time. This sequence joins TRBV6-5 and TRBJ1-4; 8 positions agree with TRBD1. J lost 7 bases, V lost 6 bases, and 4 bases had no gene match. Germline-derived CDR1 and CDR2 are MNHEY and SVGAGI. The CDR3 is 13 amino acids. Written as DNA, the CDR3 is TGTGCCAGCAGGTGGACAGGGACTGAAAAACTGTTTTTT. As protein: CASRWTGTEKLFF.

The chain recombines TRBV28 with TRBJ2-7; 7 positions match TRBD1. The CDR3 totals 16 residues. Germline loops: CDR1 MDHEN, CDR2 SYDVKM. The J segment lost 3 bases and the V segment lost 3 bases, leaving 11 bases of the junction unmatched. For the CDR3, the DNA is TGTGCCAGCAGTTTGGGGACCACAGGGGAATACTACGAGCAGTACTTC. Residues: CASSLGTTGEYYEQYF.

The J gene is TRBJ2-7, the V gene TRBV7-8, with D perhaps matching TRBD2 (6 bases). Germline loops: CDR1 SGHVS, CDR2 FQNEAQ. V lost 2 bases to trimming and J lost 5 bases, with 13 bases between them. CDR3 length: 14 residues. CDR3 DNA: TGTGCCAGCAGCTTATTCCAGGGAGGAAACGAGCAGTACTTC. Translated: CASSLFQGGNEQYF.

The J gene is TRBJ2-7, the V gene TRBV28; D perhaps matches TRBD1 (5 bases). With 2 bases removed from V and 5 bases from J, the gap between germline ends came to 13 bases. The CDR3 has 14 residues. The germline V gene encodes CDR1 MDHEN and CDR2 SYDVKM. CDR3 sequence (DNA): TGTGCCAGCAGTTTAGGGCAGGGTAGGAACGAGCAGTACTTC. The encoded protein is CASSLGQGRNEQYF.

This rearrangement joins TRBV19 to TRBJ1-1; tentatively, D is TRBD1 (5 bases). The CDR3 has 15 amino acids. Trimming stripped 5 bases from V and 10 bases from J, with 23 bases between. Germline V CDR1 and CDR2: LNHDA, SQIVND (reference sequence). CDR3 loop: CASSGYTGPLLGAFF. In nucleotides, the CDR3 is TGTGCCAGTAGTGGCTACACAGGTCCCCTTTTGGGAGCTTTCTTT.

The chain employs TRBV6-5 and TRBJ2-5; TRBD1 matches 9 bases. Trimming at V came to 6 bases and at J to 5 bases, leaving 4 bases not matched to a gene. CDR1 is MNHEY and CDR2 is SVGAGI in the germline V gene. The CDR3 has 13 amino acids. The CDR3 DNA reads as TGTGCCAGCAGAAGGACAGGGGAGGAGACCCAGTACTTC. Amino acid sequence: CASRRTGEETQYF.

V and J are TRBV7-9 and TRBJ2-7, with TRBD2 identical over 10 bases. CDR3 length: 14 amino acids. The J segment lost 3 bases and the V segment lost 5 bases, leaving 4 bases of the junction unmatched. Germline V CDR1 and CDR2: SEHNR, FQNEAQ (reference sequence). The CDR3 loop is CASSTRTSGYEQYF. DNA for the CDR3: TGTGCCAGCAGCACACGGACTAGCGGCTACGAGCAGTACTTC.

The chain combines TRBV11-2 with TRBJ1-4; the D is unclear. The CDR3 runs to 15 residues. Looked up from germline, CDR1 is SGHAT and CDR2 is FQNNGV. Between the trimmed V and J ends, which lost 0 bases and 8 bases, there was a span of 13 bases. The CDR3 DNA reads TGTGCCAGCAGCTTAGATGGCGGGGTACAGGAAAAACTGTTTTTT. It is translated as CASSLDGGVQEKLFF.

This chain connects TRBV6-5 to TRBJ2-7; 11 nucleotides line up with TRBD2. CDR3 length: 15 amino acids. Germline assignment: CDR1 MNHEY and CDR2 SVGAGI. V was pared by 8 bases and J by 5 bases, with 11 bases of the junction left unmatched. The CDR3 bases are TGTGCCAGCCTCCAAGTAGCGGGGGGGCCCCACGAGCAGTACTTC. This gives the protein CASLQVAGGPHEQYF.

The rearrangement uses TRBV12-5 and TRBJ2-2, with 7 bases identical to TRBD2. CDR3 length: 16 residues. Trimming took 2 bases from V and 1 from J; bases not matched to a gene: 4. Looked up from germline, CDR1 is LGHNT and CDR2 is FRNRAP. The CDR3 bases are TGTGCTAGTGGTTTGTTAACGGGGGGGAACACCGGGGAGCTGTTTTTT. Encoded protein: CASGLLTGGNTGELFF.

This chain connects TRBV25-1 to TRBJ1-2; no clear D gene. This CDR3 has 14 residues. Germline-derived CDR1 and CDR2 are MGHDK and SYGVNS. V was shortened by 3 bases and J by 2 bases, with 10 bases between the two germline ends. The CDR3 spells CASSDYGGNYGYTF. DNA of the CDR3: TGTGCCAGCAGTGACTATGGAGGAAACTATGGCTACACCTTC.